By its share, the clone carrying this T cell receptor beta chain is large. This record comes from a study of circulating CD8 cells and anti-PD-1 response in melanoma. Using approximately 14 ng of total RNA, TCR libraries were made with the QIAseq Immune Repertoire TCR panel. Each CDR3 protein is one row after TCRdb ran MiXCR on the reads. This table holds some 280 distinct CDR3 sequences, 8% to 8.5% found once. Live CD3+CD8+TCRalphabeta+ cells were sorted into four subsets by PD-1 and/or TIGIT. The germline V and J ends were trimmed by 0 bases and 2 bases, with 19 bases remaining between them. CDR3 size: 18 residues. Germline assignment: CDR1 KGHSH and CDR2 LQKENI.

The chain recombines TRBV18 with TRBJ2-5; perhaps D is TRBD1 or TRBD2 (5 bases each). This sequence was found in a human donor with melanoma. Here the sequenced sample was CD8+ T cells from PBMCs, taken at baseline or after one month of anti-PD-1 therapy (not recorded which). Here the CDR3 reads CASSPPVGTGVFQETQYF. The CDR3 region has the DNA TGTGCCAGCTCACCACCAGTCGGGACCGGGGTCTTTCAAGAGACCCAGTACTTC.